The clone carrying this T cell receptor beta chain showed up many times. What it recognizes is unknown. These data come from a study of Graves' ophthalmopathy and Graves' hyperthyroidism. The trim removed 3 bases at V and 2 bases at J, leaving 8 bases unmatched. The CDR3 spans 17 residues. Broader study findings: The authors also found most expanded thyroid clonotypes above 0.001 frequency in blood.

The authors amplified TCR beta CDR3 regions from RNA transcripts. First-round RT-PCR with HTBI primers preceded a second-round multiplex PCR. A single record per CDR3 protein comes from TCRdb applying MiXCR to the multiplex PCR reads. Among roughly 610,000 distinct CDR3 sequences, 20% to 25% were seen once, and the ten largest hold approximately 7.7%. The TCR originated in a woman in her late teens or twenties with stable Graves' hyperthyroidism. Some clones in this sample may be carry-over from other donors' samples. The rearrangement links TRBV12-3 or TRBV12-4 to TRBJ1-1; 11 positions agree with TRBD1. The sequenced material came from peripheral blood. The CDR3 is CASSFWDRGFRNTEAFF. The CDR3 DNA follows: TGTGCCAGCAGTTTTTGGGACAGGGGGTTCCGAAACACTGAAGCTTTCTTT.